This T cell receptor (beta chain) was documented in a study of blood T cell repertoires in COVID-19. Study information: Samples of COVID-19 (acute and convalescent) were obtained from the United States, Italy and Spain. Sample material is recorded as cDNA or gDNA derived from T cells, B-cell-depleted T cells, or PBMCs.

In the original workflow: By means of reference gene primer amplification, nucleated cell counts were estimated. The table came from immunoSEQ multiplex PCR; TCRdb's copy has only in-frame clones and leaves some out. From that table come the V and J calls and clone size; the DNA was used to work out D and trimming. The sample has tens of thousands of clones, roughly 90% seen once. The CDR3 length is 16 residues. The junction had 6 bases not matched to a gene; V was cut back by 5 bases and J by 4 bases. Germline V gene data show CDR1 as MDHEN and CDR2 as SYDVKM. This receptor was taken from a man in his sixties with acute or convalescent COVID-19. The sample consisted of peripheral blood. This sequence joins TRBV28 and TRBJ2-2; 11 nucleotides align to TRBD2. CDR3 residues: CASSPSSGGTTGELFF. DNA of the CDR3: TGTGCCAGCAGTCCATCTAGCGGGGGGACCACCGGGGAGCTGTTTTTT. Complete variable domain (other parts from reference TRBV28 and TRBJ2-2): DVKVTQSSRYLVKRTGEKVFLECVQDMDHENMFWYRQDPGLGLRLIYFSYDVKMKEKGDIPEGYSVSREKKERFSLILESASTNQTSMYLCASSPSSGGTTGELFFGEGSRLTVL.